Listed below are T cell receptor beta chains from one sample, sequenced in a study of T cells after yellow fever vaccination. TCRdb fed the 5' RACE reads into MiXCR, producing one record per CDR3 protein. There are roughly 120,000 distinct CDR3 sequences in the sample; roughly 7.9% occur only once, and 2.5% to 3.5% lies in the top ten. The sample was CD4+ T cells sorted from PBMCs, taken roughly 47 days after the first yellow fever vaccination. The receptors derive from a man aged 18-30 years who received the YFV17D yellow fever vaccine. CDR3s include the opening cysteine and the closing phenylalanine or tryptophan. The D gene is left open where the match is weak. Not every row has a clone size; where given, it reads once, few, many or a size class.

J,V,D,size,DNA,CDR3
TRBJ1-2,TRBV29-1,NA,many,TGCAGCGCATGGGGGGCCAATAACTATGGCTACACCTTC,CSAWGANNYGYTF
TRBJ2-7,TRBV11-1,TRBD2,many,TGTGCCAGCAGCTTAACTAGCGGGGCCTACGAGCAGTACTTC,CASSLTSGAYEQYF
TRBJ2-5,TRBV4-3,NA,many,TGCGCCAGCAGCCAAACGCCACAGCTCGTCGAGACCCAGTACTTC,CASSQTPQLVETQYF
TRBJ1-1,TRBV20-1,NA,many,TGCAGTGCTAGAAGGGGGGGACCGAACACTGAAGCTTTCTTT,CSARRGGPNTEAFF
TRBJ1-6,TRBV12-3/TRBV12-4,NA,many,TGTGCCAGCAGTCAGGGAGGGGCGGGTGGTAATTCACCCCTCCACTTT,CASSQGGAGGNSPLHF
TRBJ2-7,TRBV15,NA,many,TGTGCCACCAGCAGAGATGGTAACGGAGCCTACGAGCAGTACTTC,CATSRDGNGAYEQYF
TRBJ2-4,TRBV7-2,TRBD2,few,TGTGCCAGCAGCTTACGGCGGGGGGGAGCCAAAAACATTCAGTACTTC,CASSLRRGGAKNIQYF
TRBJ1-1,TRBV6-5,NA,many,TGTGCCAGCAGTTCTAAGCAGGGTTCTTTCCGAAGGGACACTGAAGCTTTCTTT,CASSSKQGSFRRDTEAFF
TRBJ1-4,TRBV2,NA,many,TGTGCCAGCAGGGTGCAGGGAGCAACTAATGAAAAACTGTTTTTT,CASRVQGATNEKLFF
TRBJ2-2,TRBV20-1,NA,many,TGCAGTGCTAGAGATAGCCTAGCAAGAAACACCGGGGAGCTGTTTTTT,CSARDSLARNTGELFF
TRBJ2-3,TRBV7-3,TRBD2,many,TGTGCCAGCAGCGATGGACTAGCAAAAGATACGCAGTATTTT,CASSDGLAKDTQYF
TRBJ2-1,TRBV6-2/TRBV6-3,TRBD2,many,TGTGCCAGCAGTTTACCCGGGACTAGCGGGGGAAGGGGGCAGTTCTTC,CASSLPGTSGGRGQFF
TRBJ2-1,TRBV11-3,NA,few,TGTGCCAGCAGCTTAGATAGTCAAAATGAGCAGTTCTTC,CASSLDSQNEQFF
TRBJ2-3,TRBV4-2,TRBD2,many,TGTGCCAGCAGCGCCGGGACTAGCGGGGGGATATCCTCGGGAGATACGCAGTATTTT,CASSAGTSGGISSGDTQYF
TRBJ1-1,TRBV2,NA,many,TGTGCCAGCACCCCATTTATGAACACTGAAGCTTTCTTT,CASTPFMNTEAFF
TRBJ2-6,TRBV4-1,NA,many,TGCGCCAGCAGCCAAGGATCGAGTGGACGGCCTGGGGCCAACGTCCTGACTTTC,CASSQGSSGRPGANVLTF
TRBJ2-3,TRBV4-3,TRBD2,many,TGCGCCAGCAGCCAAGATCAGCGGGGGGCCTCAGATACGCAGTATTTT,CASSQDQRGASDTQYF
TRBJ2-1,TRBV6-1,NA,NA,TGTGCCAGCAGTGATGAGCAGTTCTTC,CASSDEQFF
TRBJ1-2,TRBV7-2,NA,many,TGTGCCAGCAGCGGCTATAACTATGGCTACACCTTC,CASSGYNYGYTF
TRBJ2-6,TRBV11-2,TRBD1,many,TGTGCCAGCAGCTATGTAGGGACAGCCAACTCTGGGGCCAACGTCCTGACTTTC,CASSYVGTANSGANVLTF
TRBJ2-5,TRBV29-1,NA,many,TGCAGCGTTCGCGGGGCAAAAGAGACCCAGTACTTC,CSVRGAKETQYF
TRBJ2-2,TRBV11-1,NA,many,TGTGCCAGCAGCTTAGAAGAGTACGTCCCAGAGAGCACCGGGGAGCTGTTTTTT,CASSLEEYVPESTGELFF
TRBJ2-7,TRBV18,TRBD1,many,TGTGCCAGCTCACCACCCGGGACAGGCTCCTACGAGCAGTACTTC,CASSPPGTGSYEQYF
TRBJ2-1,TRBV24-1,NA,many,TGTGCCACCAGTGTGGCAGGGAATTTTGAGCAGTTCTTC,CATSVAGNFEQFF
TRBJ2-1,TRBV6-1,TRBD2,many,TGTGCCAGCAGTCCTAGCGGGGGGGCCCATGAGCAGTTCTTC,CASSPSGGAHEQFF
TRBJ1-2,TRBV5-1,NA,few,TGCGCCAGCAGCTTATTGGACAGCGACTATGGCTACACCTTC,CASSLLDSDYGYTF
TRBJ1-1,TRBV29-1,NA,many,TGCAGCGCCAAGGCCGACAGTCGAAACACTGAAGCTTTCTTT,CSAKADSRNTEAFF
TRBJ2-2,TRBV6-5,NA,many,TGTGCCAGCAGTTATGATCCGCCGGGGGAGCTGTTTTTT,CASSYDPPGELFF
TRBJ2-3,TRBV20-1,NA,NA,TGCAGTGCTAGGGGGGGCGACCCCACAGATACGCAGTATTTT,CSARGGDPTDTQYF
TRBJ2-6,TRBV5-1,TRBD2,NA,TGCGCCAGCAGCATCACTAGCGGGGGGTCACCTAACACTGGGGCCAACGTCCTGACTTTC,CASSITSGGSPNTGANVLTF
TRBJ2-5,TRBV6-2/TRBV6-3,NA,many,TGTGCCAGCAGTGTCCGCCTAATCATTGAGACCCAGTACTTC,CASSVRLIIETQYF
TRBJ2-2,TRBV20-1,NA,many,TGCAGTGCTAAAAGGACCGGGGAGCTGTTTTTT,CSAKRTGELFF
TRBJ2-4,TRBV11-1,NA,many,TGTGCCAGCAGCTTAGCCCCGATGGGCAGGGAGTATGAAAGGGCCAAAAACATTCAGTACTTC,CASSLAPMGREYERAKNIQYF
TRBJ2-3,TRBV7-2,TRBD2,many,TGTGCCAGCAGCCCCACTAGGGAGGGTACGCAGTATTTT,CASSPTREGTQYF
TRBJ2-3,TRBV7-2,NA,many,TGTGCCAGCAGCCGTCGGGTGCACACAGATACGCAGTATTTT,CASSRRVHTDTQYF
TRBJ2-7,TRBV7-9,NA,few,TGTGCCAGCAGCATTTCTGTTTACGAGCAGTACTTC,CASSISVYEQYF
TRBJ2-2,TRBV4-3,NA,many,TGCGCCAGCAGCCAAGAAGCAGGAGGATTCAGGACCGGGGAGCTGTTTTTT,CASSQEAGGFRTGELFF
TRBJ2-2,TRBV2,NA,few,TGTGCCAGCAGTGAGCAGGGACGGGAGCTGTTTTTT,CASSEQGRELFF
TRBJ2-2,TRBV7-3,NA,many,TGTGCCAGCAGCTGGGTCCCCGGAGGGGCCGGGGAGCTGTTTTTT,CASSWVPGGAGELFF
TRBJ2-3,TRBV4-1,NA,many,TGCGCCAGCAGCCAAGTGGCAGATACGCAGTATTTT,CASSQVADTQYF
TRBJ2-3,TRBV5-1,TRBD1,many,TGCGCCAGCAGCCCGCGACAGGGCGGCACAGATACGCAGTATTTT,CASSPRQGGTDTQYF
TRBJ2-2,TRBV4-1,NA,many,TGCGCCAGCAGCCAAACCGGGGGACATCCGGACACCGGGGAGCTGTTTTTT,CASSQTGGHPDTGELFF
TRBJ1-1,TRBV6-5,NA,NA,TGTGCCAGCAGTTACTCGAGAGGGGGGAGCACTGAAGCTTTCTTT,CASSYSRGGSTEAFF
TRBJ1-5,TRBV18,NA,many,TGTGCCAGCTCACTCCCACTCCAGCCCCAGCATTTT,CASSLPLQPQHF
TRBJ2-5,TRBV7-2,NA,many,TGTGCCAGCAGCTTAGATCGCGGGGCCCAAGAGACCCAGTACTTC,CASSLDRGAQETQYF
TRBJ1-1,TRBV7-2,NA,many,TGTGCCAGCAGCTTTGACAGGCTCTACACTGAAGCTTTCTTT,CASSFDRLYTEAFF
TRBJ2-6,TRBV19,NA,many,TGTGCCAGTAGGCCAGGGGACTCTGGGGCCAACGTCCTGACTTTC,CASRPGDSGANVLTF
TRBJ2-5,TRBV5-4,NA,few,TGTGCCAGCAGCTCTACAGGGCTAGGAGAGACCCAGTACTTC,CASSSTGLGETQYF
TRBJ1-6,TRBV7-8,TRBD1,many,TGTGCCAGCAGCTTACTGGGACAGGATAATTCACCCCTCCACTTT,CASSLLGQDNSPLHF